This T cell receptor (beta chain) appears in the sequencing data of a study of T-cell memory formation after mild COVID-19. Study results and caveats: Some clones that responded turned up in pre-infection memory, which suggests that cross-reactive memory joined in.

This clonotype has a count of ten or more. Its antigen is not identified. Employing constant-segment primers, 5'RACE generated TCR alpha and TCR beta cDNA libraries bearing sample barcodes and UMIs. In TCRdb, the 5' RACE reads were re-called with MiXCR into one record per CDR3 protein. The table shows 200,000 to 300,000 distinct CDR3 sequences, with approximately 15% occurring only once. After removal of 5 bases from V and 3 bases from J, the junction contained 9 bases not matched to a gene. Germline loops: CDR1 SGHVS, CDR2 FNYEAQ. The CDR3 has 15 residues. The source is a man younger than 35 who had mild COVID-19 (a few samples of this study predate the infection). Cell type and time point are not known. Sequencing used PBMCs or a T cell subset sorted from them (not recorded which). The chain uses TRBV7-6 and TRBJ2-7, with TRBD1 matching 8 bases. Here the CDR3 reads CASSALQGGGYEQYV. DNA of the CDR3: TGTGCCAGCAGCGCGCTACAGGGGGGCGGCTACGAGCAGTACGTC.